Shown below are 31 T cell receptor beta chains from a single sample sequenced in a study of shared clonotypes between healthy human individuals. Clones were sequenced by immunoSEQ multiplex PCR, and TCRdb holds only the in-frame ones, with some missing. Among a few hundred thousand clones listed, around 81% were seen once. The specimen was PBMCs. The source of these receptors is a woman aged 40 to 50 in good health. Some clones in this sample may be carry-over from other donors' samples.

The chain recombines TRBV20-1 with TRBJ1-5; no reliable D call. Germline loops: CDR1 DFQATT, CDR2 SNEGSKA (reference sequence). Trimming pared 7 bases from V and 1 base from J, leaving 2 bases between. There are 10 residues in the CDR3. The chain's CDR3 is CSVSNQPQHF. The CDR3 DNA reads as TGCAGTGTAAGCAATCAGCCCCAGCATTTT.

Comment on this clone: This CDR3 fails to terminate in the conserved phenylalanine or tryptophan, so it likely reflects a read error. The chain links TRBV30 to TRBJ1-2, with D possibly TRBD1 on 5 matching bases. In germline, CDR1 is GTSNPN, CDR2 SVGIG (reference sequence). V dropped 2 bases and J dropped 8 bases, with 18 bases sitting between them. The CDR3 spans 14 residues. CDR3 protein: CAWSHHGGEGGYTL. DNA for the CDR3: TGTGCCTGGAGTCACCACGGGGGTGAAGGGGGCTACACCCTC.

The CDR3 is CSAYTPENTEAFF. CDR3 DNA: TGCAGCGCCTATACCCCAGAGAACACTGAAGCTTTCTTT. The J gene is TRBJ1-1, the V gene TRBV29-1; D is uncertain. The length of the CDR3 is 13 residues. V lost 7 bases, J lost 1 base, and 13 bases lay in between. Germline lookup yields CDR1 SQVTM and CDR2 ANQGSEA.

This chain links TRBV21-1 with TRBJ1-2. TRBV21-1 has pseudogene status. The CDR3 is made up of 16 amino acids. Here the CDR3 reads CASSKSVGRGHYGYTF. CDR3 sequence (DNA): TGTGCCAGCAGCAAGTCTGTAGGCCGAGGGCACTATGGCTACACCTTC.

The chain has TRBV19 and TRBJ1-2, with TRBD1 identical over 7 bases. The CDR3 is made up of 15 amino acids. V was pared by 1 base and J by 2 bases, with 4 bases of the junction left unmatched. From germline, CDR1 is LNHDA and CDR2 SQIVND (reference sequence). CDR3 amino acids: CASSIAQGQNYGYTF. The CDR3 DNA reads as TGTGCCAGTAGTATAGCCCAGGGACAGAACTATGGCTACACCTTC.

The rearrangement uses TRBV30 and TRBJ1-5; maybe TRBD1 (5 bases). Germline V gives CDR1 GTSNPN, CDR2 SVGIG (reference sequence). V was cut by 3 bases and J by 4 bases, with 13 bases left in between. This CDR3 contains 14 residues. The CDR3 DNA reads as TGTGCCTGGAGGGGGCAGGTATCGAATCAGCCCCAGCATTTT. This sequence encodes CAWRGQVSNQPQHF.

This clone was counted ten times or more. The CDR3: CASAKRTLRDGYTF. The CDR3 bases are TGTGCCAGCGCTAAAAGGACACTAAGGGATGGCTACACCTTC. The rearrangement joins TRBV5-6 to TRBJ1-2; tentatively, D is TRBD1 (5 bases). This CDR3 is 14 amino acids long. From germline, CDR1 is SGHDT and CDR2 YYEEEE. Trimming pared 7 bases from V and 6 bases from J, leaving 19 bases between.

The chain is built from TRBV7-2 and TRBJ1-6; no firm D call. Trimming removed 7 bases from V and 9 bases from J, with 13 bases in between. The CDR3 totals 13 residues. Germline CDR1 is SGHTA and CDR2 is FQGNSA. The CDR3 loop reads CASTHLVGSPLHF. CDR3 DNA: TGTGCCAGCACCCACTTGGTGGGTTCACCCCTCCACTTT.

This chain uses TRBV19 with TRBJ2-7; 10 bases are a match to TRBD1. After removal of 5 bases from V and 3 bases from J, the junction contained 4 bases not matched to a gene. Germline loops: CDR1 LNHDA, CDR2 SQIVND (reference sequence). This CDR3 is 14 amino acids long. The CDR3 here is CASSDRGQHYEQYF. The CDR3 DNA follows: TGTGCCAGTAGTGACAGGGGGCAACACTACGAGCAGTACTTC.

Notes on this clone: Distinct nucleotide sequences in the sample also encode this CDR3. This chain uses TRBV2 with TRBJ2-3, with TRBD1 matching over 7 bases. The V gene's germline CDR1 is SNHLY and CDR2 FYNNEI. The CDR3 is made up of 15 amino acids. Germline trimming cut 6 bases from V and 1 base from J; bases unmatched to any gene: 7. The CDR3 DNA sequence: TGTGCCAGCAGATCCGGAACAGGGGGCACAGATACGCAGTATTTT. This sequence encodes CASRSGTGGTDTQYF.

The chain employs TRBV29-1 and TRBJ2-5; 14 bases match TRBD2. There are 14 residues in the CDR3. The germline V gene has CDR1 SQVTM and CDR2 ANQGSEA. The V gene end was trimmed by 4 bases and the J gene end by 5 bases; junction bases not matched to a gene: 3. This chain's CDR3 is CSVGGTSGSETQYF. The DNA of the CDR3 is TGCAGCGTTGGGGGGACTAGCGGGAGTGAGACCCAGTACTTC.

The J gene is TRBJ2-7, the V gene TRBV6-4; 7 bases line up with TRBD1. V trimming: 5 bases; J trimming: 5 bases; junction bases outside the gene matches: 9. This CDR3 has 14 amino acids. CDR1 is MRHNA and CDR2 is SNTAGT in the germline V gene. CDR3 sequence reads: CASSYRQGRHEQYF. The CDR3 coding sequence is TGTGCCAGCAGTTACAGACAGGGACGCCACGAGCAGTACTTC.

This clone showed up just a few times. This sequence joins TRBV10-3 and TRBJ1-1; D is perhaps TRBD1 (6 bases). CDR3 length: 12 residues. V lost 6 bases and J 1 base, leaving 6 bases between the germline ends. The germline gives CDR1 ENHRY, CDR2 SYGVKD. DNA of the CDR3: TGTGCCATCAGGGGACAGAACACTGAAGCTTTCTTT. This encodes CAIRGQNTEAFF.

This clone has just one count. The chain is built from TRBV6-5 and TRBJ2-5; D uncertain. The CDR3 is 14 residues long. The germline V gene has CDR1 MNHEY and CDR2 SVGAGI. V was shortened by 7 bases and J by 4 bases, with 16 bases between the two germline ends. Here the CDR3 reads CASTYPTWGETQYF. In DNA, the CDR3 is TGTGCCAGCACCTACCCTACTTGGGGAGAGACCCAGTACTTC.

The J gene is TRBJ2-3, the V gene TRBV6-5, with 8 positions matching TRBD2. The length of the CDR3 is 14 residues. Germline V CDR1 and CDR2: MNHEY, SVGAGI. V lost 9 bases, J lost 3 bases, and 8 bases stayed unmatched. CDR3: CASRGGLATDTQYF. CDR3 coding DNA: TGTGCCAGTCGAGGCGGACTAGCAACAGATACGCAGTATTTT.

Regarding this clone: This likely stems from a read error, as it lies one base from a far larger clone. This chain uses TRBV4-2 with TRBJ1-1; D not resolved. The CDR3 loop spans 13 amino acids. Germline assignment: CDR1 LGHNA and CDR2 YNFKEQ. The CDR3 nucleotides are TGTGCCAGCAGCCCCTGGAGGAACGCTGAAGCTTTCTTT. Its protein is CASSPWRNAEAFF.

The count of this clone is one. The J gene is TRBJ2-7, the V gene TRBV7-8, with D hard to call. Trimming removed 1 base from V and 3 bases from J, with 10 bases in between. Germline values: CDR1 SGHVS, CDR2 FQNEAQ. The CDR3 is 14 amino acids. As DNA, the CDR3 is TGTGCCAGCAGCTTAGTAGGGAACTACTACGAGCAGTACTTC. This codes for CASSLVGNYYEQYF.

This chain's CDR3 is CASSIPSGLPLPNNEQFF. The CDR3 nucleotides read TGTGCCAGTAGTATACCGTCGGGACTACCTTTACCCAACAATGAGCAGTTCTTC. The chain links TRBV19 to TRBJ2-1; 7 nucleotides line up with TRBD2. The CDR3 sequence is 18 residues long. CDR1 LNHDA and CDR2 SQIVND come from the germline V gene (reference sequence). V lost 2 bases, J lost 5 bases, and 15 bases stayed unmatched.

A word on this clone: The identical CDR3 is also encoded by other nucleotide sequences in the sample. The chain employs TRBV30 and TRBJ1-5; D ambiguous. Germline-derived CDR1 and CDR2 are GTSNPN and SVGIG (reference sequence). Trimming took 0 bases from V and 0 from J, leaving 9 bases between them. This CDR3 has 15 amino acids. CDR3 protein: CAWSVGDYSNQPQHF. Written as DNA, the CDR3 is TGTGCCTGGAGTGTCGGCGACTATAGCAATCAGCCCCAGCATTTT.

The chain recombines TRBV30 with TRBJ1-6; no definite D call. Germline CDR1 and CDR2: GTSNPN and SVGIG (reference sequence). The ends were cut back, 0 bases at V and 8 bases at J, with 5 bases in the middle. The CDR3 sequence is 12 residues long. CDR3 amino acids: CAWSVQHSPLHF. The CDR3 DNA is TGTGCCTGGAGTGTACAGCATTCACCCCTCCACTTT.

Details on this clone: Germline and junction disagree at one end, which may indicate a read error. This chain uses TRBV6-5 with TRBJ2-7, with 8 bases aligning to TRBD1. CDR1 is MNHEY and CDR2 is SVGAGI in the germline V gene. This CDR3 region has 16 residues. The CDR3 sequence is CASSSTRTGLRGEQHF. The CDR3 nucleotides are TGTGCCAGCAGTTCCACACGGACAGGGCTGAGGGGCGAGCAGCACTTC.

This clone occurred a few times. The same CDR3 can be traced to other DNA sequences in this sample. This chain uses TRBV9 with TRBJ2-2; D is uncertain. CDR3 size: 13 residues. V lost 0 bases and J lost 5, with 5 bases in between. CDR1 and CDR2 from the germline V gene are SGDLS and YYNGEE. The CDR3 protein is CASSVGPTGELFF. CDR3 in DNA: TGTGCCAGCAGCGTAGGGCCGACCGGGGAGCTGTTTTTT. The full variable domain, completed using reference TRBV9 and TRBJ2-2, is DSGVTQTPKHLITATGQRVTLRCSPRSGDLSVYWYQQSLDQGLQFLIQYYNGEERAKGNILERFSAQQFPDLHSELNLSSLELGDSALYFCASSVGPTGELFFGEGSRLTVL.

This clone occurred a few times. The gene calls are TRBV7-8 and TRBJ2-1, with D maybe TRBD2 (6 bases). V lost 5 bases to trimming and J lost 0 bases, with 14 bases between them. This CDR3 is built from 16 residues. The germline CDR1 and CDR2 sequences are SGHVS and FQNEAQ. CDR3 coding DNA: TGTGCCAGCAGCCGTGGATGGGGAGGCTCCTACAATGAGCAGTTCTTC. Translation gives CASSRGWGGSYNEQFF.

In DNA, the CDR3 is TGTGCCAGCAGCGCCCGCGGACTAGCGGGGGGGAATGAGCAGTTCTTC. This sequence encodes CASSARGLAGGNEQFF. This rearrangement joins TRBV11-3 to TRBJ2-1; TRBD2 matches 15 bases. V shed 5 bases, J shed 7 bases, and the junction held 6 bases outside the gene matches. Germline CDR1 reads SGHNT; CDR2 reads YENEEA. The CDR3 is made up of 16 amino acids.

This sequence joins TRBV5-6 and TRBJ2-7, with 7 bases identical to TRBD2. Germline loops: CDR1 SGHDT, CDR2 YYEEEE. The CDR3 totals 15 residues. With V trimmed by 4 bases and J by 0 bases, 7 bases remained unmatched. Here the CDR3 reads CASSPSPGGSYEQYF. CDR3 nucleotides: TGTGCCAGCAGCCCCTCCCCGGGGGGCTCCTACGAGCAGTACTTC.

This clone was counted a few times. This chain joins TRBV2 and TRBJ1-3, with 7 bases fitting TRBD1. The V segment lost 6 bases and the J segment 7 bases; nucleotides outside the gene matches: 9. Germline lookup yields CDR1 SNHLY and CDR2 FYNNEI. The CDR3 totals 14 residues. The CDR3 sequence: CASRNQGGLNTIYF. Here the CDR3 DNA reads TGTGCCAGCAGAAATCAAGGGGGCTTGAACACCATATATTTT.

V usage is TRBV11-2 and J usage is TRBJ2-2, with 10 bases lining up with TRBD2. The CDR3 totals 15 residues. Trimming cost V 5 bases and J 6 bases; bases outside gene matches: 6. Per the germline V gene, CDR1 is SGHAT and CDR2 is FQNNGV. The CDR3 bases are TGTGCCAGCAGCGTGGGACTAGCGATGGCCGGGGAGCTGTTTTTT. Amino acids: CASSVGLAMAGELFF.

CDR3 sequence reads: CASSLDGHGNNEQFF. CDR3 DNA: TGTGCCAGCAGCTTAGACGGTCATGGGAACAATGAGCAGTTCTTC. J is TRBJ2-1 and V is TRBV11-2; no definite D call. Germline CDR1 SGHAT, CDR2 FQNNGV. Trimming took off 0 bases at V and 5 bases at J, with 11 bases between the two ends. CDR3 length: 15 amino acids.

The rearrangement links TRBV11-3 to TRBJ2-1; D call uncertain. The CDR3 runs 13 residues. The V end lost 0 bases, the J end lost 7 bases, and 7 bases lay between the germline ends. The germline V gene encodes CDR1 SGHNT and CDR2 YENEEA. The CDR3 loop reads CASSLDRWNEQFF. The CDR3 nucleotides read TGTGCCAGCAGCTTAGATCGTTGGAATGAGCAGTTCTTC.

There are a few counts of this clone. The chain couples TRBV11-2 to TRBJ2-4; perhaps TRBD2 as D (7 bases). CDR1 is SGHAT, CDR2 FQNNGV, per germline. The V end lost 5 bases, the J end lost 6 bases, and 14 bases lay between the germline ends. This CDR3 is built from 14 residues. For the CDR3, the DNA is TGTGCCAGCAGCCCCGCTGGGGGGGCAAACATTCAGTACTTC. Translating gives CASSPAGGANIQYF.

This clone was found a few times. The chain recombines TRBV6-5 with TRBJ2-7; no reliable D call. CDR3 length equals 14 residues. Trimming pared 8 bases from V and 1 base from J, leaving 15 bases between. Germline CDR1 reads MNHEY; CDR2 reads SVGAGI. In nucleotides, the CDR3 is TGTGCCAGCGGCCGCAGTAGTTTTTCCTACGAGCAGTACTTC. The encoded protein is CASGRSSFSYEQYF.